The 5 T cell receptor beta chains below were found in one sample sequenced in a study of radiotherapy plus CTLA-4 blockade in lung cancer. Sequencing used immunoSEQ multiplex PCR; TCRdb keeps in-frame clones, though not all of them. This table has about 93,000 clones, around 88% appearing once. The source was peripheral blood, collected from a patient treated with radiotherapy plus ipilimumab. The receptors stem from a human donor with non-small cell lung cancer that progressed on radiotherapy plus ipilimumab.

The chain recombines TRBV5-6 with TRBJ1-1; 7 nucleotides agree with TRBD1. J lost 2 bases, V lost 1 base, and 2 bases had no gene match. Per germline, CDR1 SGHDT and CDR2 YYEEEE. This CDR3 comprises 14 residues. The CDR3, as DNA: TGTGCCAGCAGCTTGAACAGGGGAAACACTGAAGCTTTCTTT. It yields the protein CASSLNRGNTEAFF. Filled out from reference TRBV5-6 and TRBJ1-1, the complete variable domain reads DAGVTQSPTHLIKTRGQQVTLRCSPKSGHDTVSWYQQALGQGPQFIFQYYEEEERQRGNFPDRFSGHQFPNYSSELNVNALLLGDSALYLCASSLNRGNTEAFFGQGTRLTVV.

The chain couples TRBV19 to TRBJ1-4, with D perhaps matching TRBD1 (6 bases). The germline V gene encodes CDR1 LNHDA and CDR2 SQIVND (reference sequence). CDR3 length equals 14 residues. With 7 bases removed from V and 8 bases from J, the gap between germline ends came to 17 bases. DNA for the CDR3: TGTGCCAGTACCCTGAGGGGGTCGGGGGAAAAACTGTTTTTT. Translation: CASTLRGSGEKLFF.

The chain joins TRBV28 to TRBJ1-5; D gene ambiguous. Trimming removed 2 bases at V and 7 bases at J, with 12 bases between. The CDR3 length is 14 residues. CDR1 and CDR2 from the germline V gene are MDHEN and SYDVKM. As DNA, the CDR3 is TGTGCCAGCAGTTTAGCCCAAACTCGCCAGCCCCAGCATTTT. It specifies CASSLAQTRQPQHF. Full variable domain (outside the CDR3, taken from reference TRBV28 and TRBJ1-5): DVKVTQSSRYLVKRTGEKVFLECVQDMDHENMFWYRQDPGLGLRLIYFSYDVKMKEKGDIPEGYSVSREKKERFSLILESASTNQTSMYLCASSLAQTRQPQHFGDGTRLSIL.

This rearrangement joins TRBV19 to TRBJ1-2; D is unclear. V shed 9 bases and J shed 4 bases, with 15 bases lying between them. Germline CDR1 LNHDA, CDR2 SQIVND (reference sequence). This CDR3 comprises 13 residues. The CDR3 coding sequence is TGTGCCAGCAGATTGGACGGCGTCTATGGCTACACCTTC. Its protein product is CASRLDGVYGYTF.

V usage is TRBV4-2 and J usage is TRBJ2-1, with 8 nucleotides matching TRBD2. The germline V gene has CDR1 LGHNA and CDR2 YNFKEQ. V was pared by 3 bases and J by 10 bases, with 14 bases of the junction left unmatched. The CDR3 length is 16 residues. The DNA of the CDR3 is TGTGCCAGCAGCCAGAAGACTAGCGTGGGGCCTCGGGAGCAGTTCTTC. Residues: CASSQKTSVGPREQFF.